This TCR beta chain was sequenced in a study of post-analysis software for immune sequencing data. The overall study: Relapsing-remitting, secondary progressive and progressive-relapsing forms made up the multiple sclerosis disease courses.

Regarding the study as a whole: Versus controls, multiple sclerosis patients showed significantly lower diversity (normalized Chao1). Samples made in the same batch grouped tightly together by F measure. Five TRBV segments, including TRBV5-6, TRBV5-1 and TRBV20-1, were more frequent in patients than controls.

This CDR3 contains 19 residues. Germline loops: CDR1 SQVTM, CDR2 ANQGSEA. The trim removed 1 base at V and 0 bases at J, leaving 15 bases unmatched. Incorporated into the TCR beta cDNA libraries were unique molecular identifiers, which served to reduce PCR and sequencing biases. The authors obtained roughly 0.5 million cDNA molecules from around 1 to 9.1 million T cells. TCRdb reanalysed the PCR reads using MiXCR and keeps one entry per CDR3 protein. The data show about 540,000 distinct CDR3 sequences, under 40% seen once. This clonotype has only a few counts. Its antigen is not identified. The sequence derives from a girl younger than 18 with multiple sclerosis. The chain employs TRBV29-1 and TRBJ2-1, with 7 bases identical to TRBD1. The sequenced material came from blood. The CDR3 DNA is TGCAGCGTTGAAGGGGCAACGGGACAGAAGGCCAGCTCCTACAATGAGCAGTTCTTC. Amino acid sequence: CSVEGATGQKASSYNEQFF.